A single sample is the source of the 21 T cell receptor beta chains below, sequenced in a study of T cell responses to AZD1222 COVID-19 vaccine. Some clones are missing from TCRdb's copy, which holds only in-frame ones; the method was immunoSEQ multiplex PCR. The sample records about 97,000 clones, roughly 89% being singletons. Sample: peripheral blood, taken on day 0 of AZD1222 vaccination. These receptor sequences come from an adult in good health.

Here the CDR3 DNA reads TGTGCCAGCAGCGTAGGAGGGGGGGCGTACACTGAAGCTTTCTTT. Amino acids: CASSVGGGAYTEAFF. The rearrangement joins TRBV9 to TRBJ1-1, with D perhaps matching TRBD1 (6 bases). Per germline, CDR1 SGDLS and CDR2 YYNGEE. This CDR3 spans 15 amino acids. V was trimmed by 0 bases and J by 3 bases, leaving 12 bases between them.

The chain carries TRBV11-2 and TRBJ2-5; TRBD1 aligns across 10 bases. Germline V gene data show CDR1 as SGHAT and CDR2 as FQNNGV. V was clipped by 4 bases and J by 5 bases; unmatched bases: 4. There are 14 residues in the CDR3. The CDR3 here is CASSYRGQGETQYF. CDR3 sequence (DNA): TGTGCCAGCAGCTACCGGGGACAGGGGGAGACCCAGTACTTC.

The chain links TRBV5-1 to TRBJ1-4; D remains unclear. The V gene's germline CDR1 is SGHRS and CDR2 YFSETQ. Between the trimmed V and J ends, which lost 0 bases and 4 bases, there was a span of 10 bases. This CDR3 has 15 amino acids. The CDR3, as DNA: TGCGCCAGCAGCTTGGTGGAATCCAGTAATGAAAAACTGTTTTTT. This gives the protein CASSLVESSNEKLFF.

V gene TRBV5-1 combines with J gene TRBJ1-2; 8 bases fit TRBD1. V lost 5 bases, J lost 3 bases, and 9 bases stayed unmatched. There are 15 residues in the CDR3. Germline CDR1 reads SGHRS; CDR2 reads YFSETQ. The CDR3 reads CASRPGTGVDYGYTF. CDR3 nucleotide sequence: TGCGCCAGCAGGCCCGGGACAGGAGTTGACTATGGCTACACCTTC.

The V call is TRBV6-5, the J call TRBJ1-5; D is possibly TRBD1 (5 bases). CDR3 length equals 15 residues. Germline CDR1 MNHEY, CDR2 SVGAGI. V gave up 2 bases and J gave up 3 bases, with 11 bases separating them. CDR3 residues: CASSYDGGDNQPQHF. In DNA, the CDR3 is TGTGCCAGCAGTTACGATGGGGGGGACAATCAGCCCCAGCATTTT.

V is TRBV2 and J is TRBJ1-4, with D perhaps TRBD1 (6 bases). Trimming cost V 7 bases and J 8 bases, with 17 bases left between them. In germline, CDR1 is SNHLY, CDR2 FYNNEI. The CDR3 has 14 residues. For the CDR3, the DNA is TGTGCCAGCATGAGGAGCACAGGGAAGGAAAAACTGTTTTTT. It encodes CASMRSTGKEKLFF.

The rearrangement links TRBV4-2 to TRBJ2-1; the D is unclear. Germline V gene lookup returns CDR1 LGHNA and CDR2 YNFKEQ. CDR3 size: 15 residues. V lost 1 base and J 0 bases, leaving 7 bases between the germline ends. The CDR3 region is CASSQGRSSYNEQFF. The DNA for the CDR3 is TGTGCCAGCAGCCAAGGCCGCAGCTCCTACAATGAGCAGTTCTTC.

The V and J genes are TRBV30 and TRBJ1-1; a possible D gene is TRBD1 (5 bases). This CDR3 has 15 amino acids. In germline, CDR1 is GTSNPN, CDR2 SVGIG (reference sequence). Trimming removed 4 bases at V and 6 bases at J, with 21 bases between. CDR3 in amino acids: CAWTHARQGYAEAFF. The CDR3 bases are TGTGCCTGGACTCACGCGCGGCAGGGATATGCTGAAGCTTTCTTT.

The rearrangement links TRBV18 to TRBJ2-1, with D possibly called TRBD1 or TRBD2 (5 bases each). The CDR3 runs 17 residues. Trimming stripped 0 bases from V and 0 bases from J, with 12 bases between. Germline CDR1 and CDR2: KGHSH and LQKENI. The CDR3 DNA is TGTGCCAGCTCACCACCTAGGGCAGGGAGCTCCTACAATGAGCAGTTCTTC. Translated, it gives CASSPPRAGSSYNEQFF.

The sample holds one count of this clone. The chain employs TRBV9 and TRBJ2-2; 8 nucleotides line up with TRBD1. The CDR3 consists of 15 residues. V lost 1 base to trimming and J lost 7 bases; unmatched junction nucleotides: 6. Germline CDR1 and CDR2: SGDLS and YYNGEE. Written as DNA, the CDR3 is TGTGCCAGCAGCGTACAGGGGGCTGTTTTCGGGGAGCTGTTTTTT. Protein product: CASSVQGAVFGELFF.

This clone was seen more than once but under ten times. The gene calls are TRBV6-5 and TRBJ2-7, with a weak D call TRBD1 (6 bases). This CDR3 has 14 residues. The germline V and J ends were trimmed by 6 bases and 6 bases, with 18 bases remaining between them. CDR1 and CDR2 from the germline V gene are MNHEY and SVGAGI. CDR3 protein: CASSLLGTGIEQYF. In DNA form, the CDR3 reads TGTGCCAGCAGCCTTTTGGGAACAGGGATCGAGCAGTACTTC.

The chain recombines TRBV7-6 with TRBJ1-5; D perhaps matches TRBD1 (6 bases). The CDR3 loop spans 13 amino acids. Trimming left V 2 bases short and J 6 bases short, with 8 bases between. CDR1 is SGHVS, CDR2 FNYEAQ, per germline. For the CDR3, the DNA is TGTGCCAGCAGCTTAAGGGGGTCTCAGCCCCAGCATTTT. Residues: CASSLRGSQPQHF.

This clone was recorded only once. CDR3 in amino acids: CASSPTGSFAQFF. DNA for the CDR3: TGCGCCAGCAGCCCTACAGGGAGTTTTGCGCAGTTCTTC. This chain uses TRBV5-1 with TRBJ2-1; TRBD1 might be the D (6 bases). The CDR3 spans 13 residues. Per the germline V gene, CDR1 is SGHRS and CDR2 is YFSETQ. V was cut by 4 bases and J by 12 bases, with 17 bases left in between.

The V call is TRBV6-5, the J call TRBJ1-2; D unclear. There are 13 residues in the CDR3. CDR1 MNHEY and CDR2 SVGAGI come from the germline V gene. V lost 5 bases and J lost 2, with 9 bases in between. CDR3: CASSNLKNYGYTF. The CDR3 DNA reads as TGTGCCAGCAGTAATTTGAAGAACTATGGCTACACCTTC.

The rearrangement uses TRBV2 and TRBJ2-5, with 10 bases fitting TRBD2. This CDR3 region has 15 residues. CDR1 and CDR2 (germline): SNHLY, FYNNEI. Trimming cost V 0 bases and J 5 bases; bases outside gene matches: 3. The CDR3: CASSEALAGRETQYF. DNA for the CDR3: TGTGCCAGCAGTGAAGCACTAGCGGGGAGGGAGACCCAGTACTTC.

The rearrangement joins TRBV10-3 to TRBJ1-2; D is undetermined. CDR3 length: 13 residues. The V end lost 2 bases, the J end lost 1 base, and 5 bases lay between the germline ends. Germline values: CDR1 ENHRY, CDR2 SYGVKD. Written as DNA, the CDR3 is TGTGCCATCAGTGAGGGGGTTAACTATGGCTACACCTTC. It yields the protein CAISEGVNYGYTF.

V usage is TRBV28 and J usage is TRBJ1-2; D not certain. The CDR3 runs to 14 residues. Trimming removed 6 bases from V and 1 base from J, with 12 bases in between. Germline V CDR1 and CDR2: MDHEN, SYDVKM. The CDR3 DNA reads TGTGCCAGCAGCGGTCAGTTGATTAACTATGGCTACACCTTC. It is translated as CASSGQLINYGYTF.

The genes are TRBV12-3 or TRBV12-4 and TRBJ2-7; D gene unclear. The CDR3 is 13 residues long. Trimming took off 7 bases at V and 4 bases at J, with 14 bases between the two ends. CDR3 DNA: TGTGCCAGCACCCCCCTGGGTTGGTACGAGCAGTACTTC. As protein: CASTPLGWYEQYF.

CDR3 sequence: CAWSVLRAAGTQYF. The CDR3 nucleotides are TGTGCCTGGAGTGTACTAAGAGCGGCTGGGACCCAGTACTTC. V usage is TRBV30 and J usage is TRBJ2-5; D perhaps matches TRBD2 (5 bases). The length of the CDR3 is 14 residues. Germline V gene lookup returns CDR1 GTSNPN and CDR2 SVGIG (reference sequence). V was clipped by 0 bases and J by 7 bases, with 15 bases between them.

The gene calls are TRBV27 and TRBJ1-6, with no clear D. This CDR3 spans 14 amino acids. Trimming shortened V by 7 bases and J by 10 bases, and 17 bases separated the two germline ends. Germline V lookup: CDR1 MNHEY, CDR2 SMNVEV (reference sequence). CDR3 DNA sequence: TGTGCCAGCAAGAGGAACGGGATAGGATCACCCCTCCACTTT. Translating gives CASKRNGIGSPLHF.

The rearrangement joins TRBV28 to TRBJ1-4; TRBD1 aligns across 7 bases. V trimming: 5 bases; J trimming: 3 bases; junction bases outside the gene matches: 6. Germline V CDR1 and CDR2: MDHEN, SYDVKM. This CDR3 has 15 residues. CDR3 nucleotide sequence: TGTGCCAGCAGTCCCCCTGACAGGGCTAATGAAAAACTGTTTTTT. Protein sequence: CASSPPDRANEKLFF.